A single sample gave rise to the 12 T cell receptor beta chains below, sequenced in a study of T cell changes during pregnancy in multiple sclerosis. Clones were read by immunoSEQ multiplex PCR, and TCRdb kept only the in-frame ones, dropping some. The sample lists tens of thousands of clones, roughly 96% seen once, with more than 1% in the top ten. Material: peripheral blood, obtained in the second trimester of pregnancy. The receptors stem from a female donor with multiple sclerosis, enrolled in a pregnancy study.

The V call is TRBV19, the J call TRBJ1-1, with TRBD1 as a possible D gene (5 bases). V was cut by 9 bases and J by 2 bases, with 13 bases left in between. The CDR3 extends over 13 amino acids. Germline CDR1 and CDR2: LNHDA and SQIVND (reference sequence). CDR3 nucleotide sequence: TGTGCCAGCCTGGGGGACTCAAACACTGAAGCTTTCTTT. It yields the protein CASLGDSNTEAFF. The variable domain in full, completed from reference TRBV19 and TRBJ1-1, reads DGGITQSPKYLFRKEGQNVTLSCEQNLNHDAMYWYRQDPGQGLRLIYYSQIVNDFQKGDIAEGYSVSREKKESFPLTVTSAQKNPTAFYLCASLGDSNTEAFFGQGTRLTVV.

The chain carries TRBV9 and TRBJ2-1; 7 bases are shared with TRBD1. V shed 0 bases and J 3 bases; nucleotides not matched to a gene: 3. This CDR3 region has 15 residues. In germline, CDR1 is SGDLS, CDR2 YYNGEE. CDR3: CASSVGRGIYNEQFF. Here the CDR3 DNA reads TGTGCCAGCAGCGTAGGCAGGGGGATCTACAATGAGCAGTTCTTC.

This chain connects TRBV5-1 to TRBJ1-1; 9 bases line up with TRBD1. Germline-derived CDR1 and CDR2 are SGHRS and YFSETQ. Trimming removed 3 bases from V and 3 bases from J; junction bases left unmatched: 6. The CDR3 runs 15 residues. The CDR3 coding sequence is TGCGCCAGCAGCTCGGAGAACAGGGGGCACACTGAAGCTTTCTTT. This codes for CASSSENRGHTEAFF. The full variable domain, completed using reference TRBV5-1 and TRBJ1-1, is KAGVTQTPRYLIKTRGQQVTLSCSPISGHRSVSWYQQTPGQGLQFLFEYFSETQRNKGNFPGRFSGRQFSNSRSEMNVSTLELGDSALYLCASSSENRGHTEAFFGQGTRLTVV.

J is TRBJ1-1 and V is TRBV5-1; 7 bases are shared with TRBD1. Germline V lookup: CDR1 SGHRS, CDR2 YFSETQ. V shed 7 bases, J shed 2 bases, and the junction held 5 bases outside the gene matches. The CDR3 length is 13 residues. The CDR3 sequence is CASRGQTNTEAFF. CDR3 DNA sequence: TGCGCCAGCCGGGGACAGACTAACACTGAAGCTTTCTTT.

V and J are TRBV6-5 and TRBJ1-3; D call uncertain. Germline CDR1 MNHEY, CDR2 SVGAGI. V was cut by 7 bases and J by 3 bases, with 10 bases left in between. The length of the CDR3 is 13 residues. The CDR3 loop reads CASTEGRGNTIYF. The CDR3, as DNA: TGTGCCAGCACCGAGGGCCGTGGAAACACCATATATTTT.

The CDR3 sequence is CASSDRTGELGFEQYF. The CDR3 DNA follows: TGTGCCAGCAGTGACCGGACAGGGGAATTAGGTTTCGAGCAGTACTTC. This chain connects TRBV27 to TRBJ2-7; TRBD1 agrees at 9 bases. Trimming at V came to 5 bases and at J to 6 bases, leaving 14 bases not matched to a gene. This CDR3 contains 16 residues. In germline, CDR1 is MNHEY, CDR2 SMNVEV (reference sequence).

This clone is a singleton in its sample. The V call is TRBV2, the J call TRBJ2-5, with TRBD2 identical over 11 bases. The CDR3 has 16 amino acids. The trim removed 3 bases at V and 5 bases at J, leaving 8 bases unmatched. The germline CDR1 and CDR2 sequences are SNHLY and FYNNEI. This chain's CDR3 is CASSDLTSGRQETQYF. The DNA for the CDR3 is TGTGCCAGCAGTGATTTAACTAGCGGGAGACAGGAGACCCAGTACTTC.

The rearrangement uses TRBV11-3 and TRBJ2-2, with TRBD1 matching over 7 bases. The CDR3 covers 16 residues. V lost 3 bases and J lost 0; bases outside the gene matches: 4. Germline assignment: CDR1 SGHNT and CDR2 YENEEA. The CDR3 region has the DNA TGTGCCAGCAGCTTGTCCGGGACAGCGAACACCGGGGAGCTGTTTTTT. Amino acids: CASSLSGTANTGELFF.

The chain is built from TRBV9 and TRBJ2-3; 8 bases align to TRBD2. The CDR3 length is 16 residues. The ends lost 0 bases at V and 4 bases at J; junction bases unmatched: 7. Germline values: CDR1 SGDLS, CDR2 YYNGEE. CDR3 in amino acids: CASSVATGGGADTQYF. The CDR3 bases are TGTGCCAGCAGCGTAGCTACGGGGGGGGGTGCAGATACGCAGTATTTT.

V is TRBV4-3 and J is TRBJ1-2; perhaps TRBD1 as D (6 bases). V shed 0 bases and J shed 4 bases, with 9 bases lying between them. CDR1 and CDR2 from the germline V gene are LGHNA and YSLEER. CDR3 length: 14 residues. The CDR3 nucleotides read TGCGCCAGCAGCCAAGACAGGGGCGGCTATGGCTACACCTTC. Protein product: CASSQDRGGYGYTF.

The chain is built from TRBV6-6 and TRBJ1-1, with D perhaps TRBD1 (6 bases). V lost 8 bases to trimming and J lost 1 base, with 11 bases between them. The CDR3 length is 13 residues. Germline CDR1 is MNHNY and CDR2 is SVGAGI (reference sequence). The CDR3 reads CASGPTGNTEAFF. The CDR3 DNA reads TGTGCCAGCGGCCCGACAGGGAACACTGAAGCTTTCTTT.

The chain combines TRBV19 with TRBJ2-7; D possibly corresponds to TRBD2 (6 bases). Trimming took 3 bases from V and 2 from J, leaving 8 bases between them. This CDR3 has 13 residues. Germline CDR1 LNHDA, CDR2 SQIVND (reference sequence). The CDR3 DNA is TGTGCCAGTAGTATCGGGGGTACCTACGAGCAGTACTTC. It translates to CASSIGGTYEQYF.